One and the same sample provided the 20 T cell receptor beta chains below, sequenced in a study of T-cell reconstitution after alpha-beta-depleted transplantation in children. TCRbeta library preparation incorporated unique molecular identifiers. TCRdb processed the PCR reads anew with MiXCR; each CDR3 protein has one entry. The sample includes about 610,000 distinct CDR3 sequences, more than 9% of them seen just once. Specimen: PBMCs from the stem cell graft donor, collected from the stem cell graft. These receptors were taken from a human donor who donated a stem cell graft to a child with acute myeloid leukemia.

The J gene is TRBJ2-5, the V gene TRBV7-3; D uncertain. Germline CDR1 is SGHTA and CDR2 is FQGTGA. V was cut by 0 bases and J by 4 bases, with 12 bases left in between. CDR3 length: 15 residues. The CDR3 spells CASSLTSYPGETQYF. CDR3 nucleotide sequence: TGTGCCAGCAGCTTAACAAGCTATCCAGGAGAGACCCAGTACTTC.

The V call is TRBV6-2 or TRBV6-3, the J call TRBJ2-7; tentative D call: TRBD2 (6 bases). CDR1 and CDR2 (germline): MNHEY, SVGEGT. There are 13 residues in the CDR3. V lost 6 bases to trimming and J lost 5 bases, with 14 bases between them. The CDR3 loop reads CASRRSSAHEQYF. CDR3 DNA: TGTGCCAGCAGGCGATCTAGCGCCCACGAGCAGTACTTC.

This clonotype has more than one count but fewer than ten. The CDR3 nucleotides read TGCGCCAGCAGCCAAGAACCGACTAGCGGGACCCAGTACTTC. The encoded protein is CASSQEPTSGTQYF. The chain employs TRBV4-1 and TRBJ2-5; TRBD2 matches at 9 bases. Germline V gene data show CDR1 as MGHRA and CDR2 as YSYEKL. J gave up 7 bases and V 0 bases, and 3 bases lay outside the gene matches. CDR3 length equals 14 residues.

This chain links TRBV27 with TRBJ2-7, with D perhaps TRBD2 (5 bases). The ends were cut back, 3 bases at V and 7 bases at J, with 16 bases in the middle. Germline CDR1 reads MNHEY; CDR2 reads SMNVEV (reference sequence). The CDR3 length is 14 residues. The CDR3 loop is CASSFRRDSGEQYF. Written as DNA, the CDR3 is TGTGCCAGCAGTTTCCGTCGGGATTCGGGTGAGCAGTACTTC.

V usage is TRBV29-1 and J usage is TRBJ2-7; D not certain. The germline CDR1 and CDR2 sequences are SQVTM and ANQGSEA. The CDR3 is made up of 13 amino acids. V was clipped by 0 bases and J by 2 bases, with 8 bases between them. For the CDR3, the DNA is TGCAGCGTTGAAGAAAGGAGCACCTACGAGCAGTACTTC. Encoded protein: CSVEERSTYEQYF.

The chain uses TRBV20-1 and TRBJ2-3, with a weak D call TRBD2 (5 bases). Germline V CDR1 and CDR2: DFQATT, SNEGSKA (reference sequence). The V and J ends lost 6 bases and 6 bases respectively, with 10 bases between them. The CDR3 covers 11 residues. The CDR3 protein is CSAFSVDTQYF. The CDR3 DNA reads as TGCAGTGCGTTTAGCGTTGATACGCAGTATTTT.

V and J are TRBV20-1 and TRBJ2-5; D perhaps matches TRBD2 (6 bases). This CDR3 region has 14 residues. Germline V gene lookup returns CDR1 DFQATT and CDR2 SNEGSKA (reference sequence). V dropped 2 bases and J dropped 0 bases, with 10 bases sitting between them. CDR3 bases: TGCAGTGCTAGAAGCGCGGGGTACCAAGAGACCCAGTACTTC. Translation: CSARSAGYQETQYF.

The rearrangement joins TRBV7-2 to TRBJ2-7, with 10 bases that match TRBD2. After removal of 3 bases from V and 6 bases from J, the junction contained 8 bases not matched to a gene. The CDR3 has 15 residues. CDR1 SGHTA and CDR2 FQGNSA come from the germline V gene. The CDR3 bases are TGTGCCAGCAGCTTTGGAGCGGGAGGGCCGGGCGAGCAGTACTTC. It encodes CASSFGAGGPGEQYF.

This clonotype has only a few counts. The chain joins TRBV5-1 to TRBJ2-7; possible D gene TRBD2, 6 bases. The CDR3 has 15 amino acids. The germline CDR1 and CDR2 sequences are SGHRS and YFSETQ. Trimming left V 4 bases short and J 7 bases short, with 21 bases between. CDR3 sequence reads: CASSGIVGGPGEQYF. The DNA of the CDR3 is TGCGCCAGCAGCGGAATCGTCGGAGGGCCGGGAGAGCAGTACTTC.

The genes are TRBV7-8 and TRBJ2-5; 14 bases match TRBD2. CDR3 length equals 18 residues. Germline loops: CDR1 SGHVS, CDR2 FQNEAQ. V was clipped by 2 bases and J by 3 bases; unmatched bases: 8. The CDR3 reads CASSLKTSGRAAKETQYF. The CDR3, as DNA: TGTGCCAGCAGCTTAAAGACTAGCGGGAGGGCCGCAAAAGAGACCCAGTACTTC.

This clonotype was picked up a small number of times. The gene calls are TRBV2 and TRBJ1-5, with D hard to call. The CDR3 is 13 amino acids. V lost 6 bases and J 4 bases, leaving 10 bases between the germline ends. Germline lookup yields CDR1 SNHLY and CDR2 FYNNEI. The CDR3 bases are TGTGCCAGCAGGATCTCCCCAAATCAGCCCCAGCATTTT. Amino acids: CASRISPNQPQHF.

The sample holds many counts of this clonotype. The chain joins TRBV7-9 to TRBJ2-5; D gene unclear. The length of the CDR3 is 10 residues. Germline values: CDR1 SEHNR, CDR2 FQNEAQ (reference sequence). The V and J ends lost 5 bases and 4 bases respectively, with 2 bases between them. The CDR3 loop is CASSRETQYF. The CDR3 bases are TGTGCCAGCAGCCGAGAGACCCAGTACTTC.

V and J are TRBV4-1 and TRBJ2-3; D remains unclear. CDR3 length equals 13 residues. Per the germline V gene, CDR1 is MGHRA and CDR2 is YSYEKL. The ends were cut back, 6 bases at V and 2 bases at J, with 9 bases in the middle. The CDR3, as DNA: TGCGCCAGCAGAAGGGCCCTCACAGATACGCAGTATTTT. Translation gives CASRRALTDTQYF.

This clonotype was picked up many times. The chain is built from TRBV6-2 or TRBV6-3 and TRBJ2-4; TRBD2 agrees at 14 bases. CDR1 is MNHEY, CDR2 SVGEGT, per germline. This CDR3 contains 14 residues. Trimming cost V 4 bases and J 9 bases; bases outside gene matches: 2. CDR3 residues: CASSSGTSGGIQYF. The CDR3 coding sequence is TGTGCCAGCAGTTCAGGGACTAGCGGGGGCATTCAGTACTTC.

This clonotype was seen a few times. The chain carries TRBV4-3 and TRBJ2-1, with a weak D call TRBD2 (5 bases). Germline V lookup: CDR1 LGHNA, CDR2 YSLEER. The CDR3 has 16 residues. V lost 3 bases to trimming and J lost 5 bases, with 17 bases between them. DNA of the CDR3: TGCGCCAGCAGCCAGGGAGTTGGGCGGAACGACAATGAGCAGTTCTTC. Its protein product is CASSQGVGRNDNEQFF.

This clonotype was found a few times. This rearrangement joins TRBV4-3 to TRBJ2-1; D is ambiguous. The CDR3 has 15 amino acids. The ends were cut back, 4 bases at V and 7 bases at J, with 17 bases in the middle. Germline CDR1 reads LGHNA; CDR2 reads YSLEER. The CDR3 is CASSRPIGSLNEQFF. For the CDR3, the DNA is TGCGCCAGCAGCCGCCCGATTGGCTCTCTGAATGAGCAGTTCTTC.

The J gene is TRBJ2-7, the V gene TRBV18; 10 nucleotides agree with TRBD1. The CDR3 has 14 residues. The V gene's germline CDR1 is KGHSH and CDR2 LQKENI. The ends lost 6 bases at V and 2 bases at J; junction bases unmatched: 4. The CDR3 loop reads CASSGQGEPYEQYF. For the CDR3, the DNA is TGTGCCAGCTCCGGACAGGGGGAGCCCTACGAGCAGTACTTC.

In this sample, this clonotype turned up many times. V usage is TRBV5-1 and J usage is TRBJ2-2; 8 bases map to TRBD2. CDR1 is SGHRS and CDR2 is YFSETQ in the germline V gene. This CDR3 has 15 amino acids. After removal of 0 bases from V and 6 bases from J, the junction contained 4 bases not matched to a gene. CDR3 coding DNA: TGCGCCAGCAGCTTGGGACTAGCGTGGGCCGGGGAGCTGTTTTTT. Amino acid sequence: CASSLGLAWAGELFF.

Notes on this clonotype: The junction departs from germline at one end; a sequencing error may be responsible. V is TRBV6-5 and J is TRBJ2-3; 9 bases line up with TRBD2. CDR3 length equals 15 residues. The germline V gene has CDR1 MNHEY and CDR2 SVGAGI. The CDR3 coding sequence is TGTGCCAGCAGTTACTCCGGGACTAGCAGAGATACGCAGTATTTT. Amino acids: CASSYSGTSRDTQYF.

Here the CDR3 DNA reads TGTGCCAGCAGTTACAGGGGGTTGGGGACCCAGTACTTC. This sequence encodes CASSYRGLGTQYF. The genes are TRBV27 and TRBJ2-5; 8 bases are shared with TRBD1. Losses at the gene ends were 4 bases for V and 7 bases for J; bases not matched to a gene: 5. Germline V gene sequence: CDR1 MNHEY, CDR2 SMNVEV (reference sequence). This CDR3 is built from 13 residues.